Described below is a single T cell receptor (beta chain) sequence and its context. Its antigen remains unidentified. The data were taken from a study of cytomegalovirus exposure and HLA in healthy donors. Points from the study as a whole: Later findings reportedly placed an Asian-associated ancestry cluster below the approximately 670-donor mean for N-insertions. Investigators reported approximately 150 TCR beta chains as tied to cytomegalovirus. When presence/absence was analysed, sequencing depth was taken to be roughly uniform across donors. It was likely that a cluster of highly shared sequence variants was a sequencing artifact.

PCR amplification relied on 60 Vbeta primers (plus 13 Jbeta primers). Generated by immunoSEQ multiplex PCR, the TCRdb table keeps only in-frame clones and is missing some. The sample lists about 150,000 clones; about 74% were seen once. Between the trimmed V and J ends, which lost 4 bases and 1 base, there was a span of 13 bases. The CDR3 consists of 15 residues. Germline loops: CDR1 MNHNS, CDR2 SASEGT. Sequencing used PBMCs. The TCR sequence derives from a woman aged 35 to 49 in good health and CMV-seronegative. The genes are TRBV6-1 and TRBJ1-1; no firm D call. CDR3 nucleotide sequence: TGTGCCAGCAGTGCCTTGACACGATCGAACACTGAAGCTTTCTTT. It encodes CASSALTRSNTEAFF.